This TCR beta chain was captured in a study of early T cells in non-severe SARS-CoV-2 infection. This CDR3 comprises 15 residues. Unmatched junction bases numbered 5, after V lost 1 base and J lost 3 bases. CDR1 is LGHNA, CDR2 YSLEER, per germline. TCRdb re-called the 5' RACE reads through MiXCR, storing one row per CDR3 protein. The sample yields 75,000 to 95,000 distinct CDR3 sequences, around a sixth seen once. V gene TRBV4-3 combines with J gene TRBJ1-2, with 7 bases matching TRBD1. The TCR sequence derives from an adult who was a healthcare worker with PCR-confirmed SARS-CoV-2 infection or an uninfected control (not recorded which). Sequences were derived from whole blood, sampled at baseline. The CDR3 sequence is CASSQAGTEDYGYTF. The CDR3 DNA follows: TGCGCCAGCAGCCAAGCAGGGACAGAGGACTATGGCTACACCTTC.